The present T cell receptor beta chain was sequenced within a study of cytomegalovirus exposure and HLA in healthy donors. For the study at large: The 120 or so validation repertoires, a later analysis reported, used the same platform as the approximately 630 first-cohort repertoires.

CDR3 size: 17 residues. V lost 3 bases to trimming and J lost 4 bases; unmatched junction nucleotides: 10. Looked up from germline, CDR1 is SGHRS and CDR2 is YFSETQ. The table came from immunoSEQ multiplex PCR; TCRdb's copy has only in-frame clones and leaves some out. This repertoire shows about 150,000 clones, 70% to 90% found once; its top ten account for approximately 2.2%. In the case of this clone: What it recognizes is unknown.

General study points: Listed as cytomegalovirus-associated were over 150 TCR beta chains.

The sequencing input was PBMCs. The source of this sequence is a human donor in good health. The J gene is TRBJ2-3, the V gene TRBV5-1, with 11 bases matching TRBD2. In DNA, the CDR3 is TGCGCCAGCAGCTGGACTAGCGGGCCAGCCTACCCAGATACGCAGTATTTT. Its protein product is CASSWTSGPAYPDTQYF.